This T cell receptor (beta chain) stems from a study of blood T cell repertoires in COVID-19. Overall study: Samples came from the United States, Italy and Spain, spanning acute and convalescent COVID-19.

Original data processing: Reference gene primer amplification gave estimated nucleated cell counts. The data were produced by immunoSEQ multiplex PCR, yet TCRdb's version contains in-frame clones alone and is incomplete. V and J calls and clone size follow that table, whereas D and trimming were derived from the DNA. The data contain roughly 21,000 clones, about 89% of them singletons. This CDR3 has 15 residues. CDR1 and CDR2 (germline): WNHNN, SYGVQD (reference sequence). The J segment lost 4 bases and the V segment lost 2 bases, leaving 4 bases of the junction unmatched. This clone was picked up a small number of times.

The sample comprised peripheral blood. The source is an older man with active COVID-19. The chain is built from TRBV10-1 and TRBJ2-7, with 11 bases matching TRBD2. CDR3 in DNA: TGCGCCAGCAGTGAGGGGCTAGCGGGAGGATACGAGCAGTACTTC. Amino acid sequence: CASSEGLAGGYEQYF.